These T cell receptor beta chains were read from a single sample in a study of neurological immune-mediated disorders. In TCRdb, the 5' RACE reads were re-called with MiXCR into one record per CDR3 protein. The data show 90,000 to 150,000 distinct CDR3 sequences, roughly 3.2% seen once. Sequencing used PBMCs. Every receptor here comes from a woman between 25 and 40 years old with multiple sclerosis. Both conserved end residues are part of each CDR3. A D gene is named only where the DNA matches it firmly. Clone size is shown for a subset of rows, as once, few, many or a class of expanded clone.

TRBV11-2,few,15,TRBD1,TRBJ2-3,CASSLTGGWVDTQYF,TGTGCCAGCAGCTTGACAGGGGGCTGGGTAGATACGCAGTATTTT
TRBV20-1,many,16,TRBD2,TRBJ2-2,CSAIPSGGPNTGELFF,TGCAGTGCTATCCCCAGCGGGGGCCCGAACACCGGGGAGCTGTTTTTT
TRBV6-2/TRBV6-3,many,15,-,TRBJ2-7,CASSYSETAVYEQYF,TGTGCCAGCAGTTACTCGGAGACAGCTGTCTACGAGCAGTACTTC
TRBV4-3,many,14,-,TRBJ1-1,CASSQEIGRTEAFF,TGCGCCAGCAGCCAAGAAATCGGTCGCACTGAAGCTTTCTTT
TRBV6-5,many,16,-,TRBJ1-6,CASSPEGGWNNSPLHF,TGTGCCAGCAGTCCCGAGGGGGGTTGGAATAATTCACCCCTCCACTTT
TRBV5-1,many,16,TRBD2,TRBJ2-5,CASSRGTSGSGETQYF,TGCGCCAGCAGCCGCGGGACTAGCGGGAGTGGAGAGACCCAGTACTTC
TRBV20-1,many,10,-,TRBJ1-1,CSARGREAFF,TGCAGTGCTAGGGGACGCGAAGCTTTCTTT
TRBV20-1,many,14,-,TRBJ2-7,CSARGDRDYYEQYF,TGCAGTGCTAGGGGAGACAGGGACTACTACGAGCAGTACTTC
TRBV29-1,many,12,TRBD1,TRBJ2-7,CSVRTGPYEQYF,TGCAGCGTCCGGACAGGGCCCTACGAGCAGTACTTC
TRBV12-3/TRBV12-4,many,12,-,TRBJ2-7,CASSLLGDEQYF,TGTGCCAGCAGTTTGTTGGGGGACGAGCAGTACTTC
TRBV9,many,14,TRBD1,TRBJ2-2,CASSDRGELGELFF,TGTGCCAGCAGCGACAGGGGGGAGTTGGGGGAGCTGTTTTTT
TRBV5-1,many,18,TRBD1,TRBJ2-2,CASSLAPGGTLDTGELFF,TGCGCCAGCAGCTTGGCCCCAGGGGGCACGTTAGACACCGGGGAGCTGTTTTTT
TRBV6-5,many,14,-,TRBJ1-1,CASSYGRGATEAFF,TGTGCCAGCAGTTACGGGAGGGGAGCCACTGAAGCTTTCTTT
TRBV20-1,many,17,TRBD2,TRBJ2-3,CSANSRTSGSVTDTQYF,TGCAGTGCTAACTCCCGGACTAGCGGGAGTGTGACAGATACGCAGTATTTT
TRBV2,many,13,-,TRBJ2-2,CASSETGAGELFF,TGTGCCAGCAGTGAAACGGGGGCCGGGGAGCTGTTTTTT
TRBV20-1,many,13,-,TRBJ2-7,CSARDLGGYEQYF,TGCAGTGCTAGAGATCTAGGGGGTTACGAGCAGTACTTC
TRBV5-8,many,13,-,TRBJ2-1,CASQWDRYNEQFF,TGTGCCAGCCAGTGGGACCGCTACAATGAGCAGTTCTTC
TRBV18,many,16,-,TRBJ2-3,CASSPLSEPPTDTQYF,TGTGCCAGCTCACCTCTTAGCGAGCCCCCCACAGATACGCAGTATTTT
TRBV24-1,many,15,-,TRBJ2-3,CATSDGGVGTDTQYF,TGTGCCACCAGTGATGGAGGGGTGGGCACAGATACGCAGTATTTT
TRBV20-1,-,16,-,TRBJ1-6,CSARDSWQSYNSPLHF,TGCAGTGCTAGAGATAGTTGGCAATCCTATAATTCACCCCTCCACTTT
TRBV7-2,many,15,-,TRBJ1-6,CASSLDSSYNSPLHF,TGTGCCAGCAGCTTAGACAGCTCCTATAATTCACCCCTCCACTTT
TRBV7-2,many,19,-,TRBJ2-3,CASSLVVGAGQTSTDTQYF,TGTGCCAGCAGCTTAGTCGTCGGGGCGGGACAGACTAGCACAGATACGCAGTATTTT
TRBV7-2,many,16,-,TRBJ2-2,CASSLAGPGNTGELFF,TGTGCCAGCAGCTTAGCGGGTCCGGGGAACACCGGGGAGCTGTTTTTT
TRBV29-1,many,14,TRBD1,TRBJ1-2,CSVSGTGSIEGYTF,TGCAGCGTTTCCGGGACAGGGTCAATAGAAGGCTACACCTTC
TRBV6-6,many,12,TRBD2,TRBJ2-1,CASGLAGGEQFF,TGTGCCAGTGGACTAGCGGGAGGTGAGCAGTTCTTC
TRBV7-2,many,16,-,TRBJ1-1,CASSLASGAGDTEAFF,TGTGCCAGCAGCTTAGCCTCGGGGGCAGGGGACACTGAAGCTTTCTTT
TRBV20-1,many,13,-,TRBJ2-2,CSARAVSAGELFF,TGCAGTGCTAGAGCAGTCAGCGCCGGGGAGCTGTTTTTT
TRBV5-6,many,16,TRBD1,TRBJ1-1,CASSLPIQGARTEAFF,TGTGCCAGCAGCTTGCCCATACAGGGGGCTCGCACTGAAGCTTTCTTT
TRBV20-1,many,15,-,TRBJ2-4,CSARRALEAKNIQYF,TGCAGTGCTAGACGGGCTTTGGAAGCCAAAAACATTCAGTACTTC
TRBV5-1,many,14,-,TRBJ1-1,CASSVGTRNTEAFF,TGCGCCAGCAGCGTCGGGACGAGGAACACTGAAGCTTTCTTT
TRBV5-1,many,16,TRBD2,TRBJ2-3,CASSLIRLAGTDTQYF,TGCGCCAGCAGCTTAATACGACTAGCGGGGACAGATACGCAGTATTTT
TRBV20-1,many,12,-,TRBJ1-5,CSARRGAEPQHF,TGCAGTGCAAGGCGGGGGGCTGAGCCCCAGCATTTT